These 11 T cell receptor beta chains originate from one sample sequenced in a study of blood T cell repertoires in COVID-19. Sequencing was performed with immunoSEQ multiplex PCR; in TCRdb, only in-frame clones are kept and a portion is missing. Of roughly 290,000 clones detected, about 89% appear once; the ten largest clones hold less than 2%. Sample: PBMCs or T cells enriched from blood (not recorded which). The receptors here all came from a woman aged 40 to 50 who had recovered from COVID-19.

The rearrangement links TRBV19 to TRBJ2-7; D is perhaps TRBD2 (6 bases). The germline V gene encodes CDR1 LNHDA and CDR2 SQIVND (reference sequence). Trimming took 5 bases from V and 0 from J, leaving 11 bases between them. This CDR3 spans 14 amino acids. The CDR3 region has the DNA TGTGCCAGTAGTCCAACGACTAGCTCCTACGAGCAGTACTTC. Translation: CASSPTTSSYEQYF.

This clone has more than one count but fewer than ten. The chain links TRBV2 to TRBJ1-4, with a tentative D call TRBD1 (6 bases). The V and J ends lost 7 bases and 5 bases respectively, with 17 bases between them. The CDR3 runs 15 residues. The germline CDR1 and CDR2 sequences are SNHLY and FYNNEI. This CDR3 reads CASTVTGILNEKLFF. Written as DNA, the CDR3 is TGTGCCAGCACGGTGACAGGAATCTTAAATGAAAAACTGTTTTTT.

This rearrangement joins TRBV25-1 to TRBJ1-6; D is perhaps TRBD1 (6 bases). V was clipped by 9 bases and J by 6 bases, with 12 bases between them. Germline CDR1 is MGHDK and CDR2 is SYGVNS. This CDR3 contains 13 residues. DNA for the CDR3: TGTGCCAGTACGGGACAAGTTAATTCACCCCTCCACTTT. It encodes CASTGQVNSPLHF.

V gene TRBV27 combines with J gene TRBJ2-3; 9 positions agree with TRBD2. J gave up 6 bases and V 5 bases, and 3 bases lay outside the gene matches. Germline assignment: CDR1 MNHEY and CDR2 SMNVEV (reference sequence). CDR3 length equals 13 residues. CDR3 coding DNA: TGTGCCAGCAGTGAGGGGACTAGCGATACGCAGTATTTT. It yields the protein CASSEGTSDTQYF.

This chain uses TRBV6-5 with TRBJ2-7, with TRBD1 as a possible D gene (5 bases). Between the trimmed V and J ends, which lost 5 bases and 2 bases, there was a span of 10 bases. This CDR3 region has 13 residues. The germline CDR1 and CDR2 sequences are MNHEY and SVGAGI. CDR3 DNA: TGTGCCAGCAGTAGGCAGGGCCCCTACGAGCAGTACTTC. Protein: CASSRQGPYEQYF.

The V and J genes are TRBV19 and TRBJ1-2; 10 bases map to TRBD1. Germline V gives CDR1 LNHDA, CDR2 SQIVND (reference sequence). The CDR3 is 14 amino acids. Losses at the gene ends were 7 bases for V and 2 bases for J; bases not matched to a gene: 4. The CDR3: CASNPGQGNYGYTF. The CDR3 DNA sequence: TGTGCCAGTAACCCGGGACAGGGGAACTATGGCTACACCTTC.

This clone was recorded a few times. This rearrangement joins TRBV5-1 to TRBJ1-2; D is ambiguous. Germline loops: CDR1 SGHRS, CDR2 YFSETQ. The CDR3 consists of 15 residues. V was cut by 2 bases and J by 0 bases, with 11 bases left in between. The CDR3 DNA reads TGCGCCAGCAGCTTACGTCAGTCAGCTAACTATGGCTACACCTTC. Protein: CASSLRQSANYGYTF.

CDR3 loop: CASSRTGGRDTQYF. The CDR3 DNA follows: TGTGCCAGCAGCCGGACAGGGGGACGCGATACGCAGTATTTT. The chain couples TRBV6-5 to TRBJ2-3, with 10 positions matching TRBD1. V gave up 6 bases and J gave up 6 bases; unmatched junction bases: 6. The CDR3 consists of 14 residues. In germline, CDR1 is MNHEY, CDR2 SVGAGI.

The genes are TRBV5-5 and TRBJ1-1, with 11 bases lining up with TRBD1. CDR1 is SGHKS, CDR2 YYEKEE, per germline (reference sequence). The CDR3 totals 15 residues. V lost 3 bases to trimming and J lost 5 bases; unmatched junction nucleotides: 6. CDR3 DNA sequence: TGTGCCAGCAGCTCTTCCGGGACAGGGGGGACTGAAGCTTTCTTT. This translates into CASSSSGTGGTEAFF.

The J gene is TRBJ2-3, the V gene TRBV12-5; D may be TRBD2 (5 bases). V lost 6 bases and J 5 bases, leaving 15 bases between the germline ends. This CDR3 region has 14 residues. Germline V gene data show CDR1 as LGHNT and CDR2 as FRNRAP. This CDR3 reads CASGRVGRGDTQYF. CDR3 bases: TGTGCTAGTGGCCGGGTAGGGAGAGGAGATACGCAGTATTTT.

This chain links TRBV7-2 with TRBJ1-2, with 7 positions matching TRBD1. This CDR3 has 15 amino acids. Unmatched junction bases numbered 5, after V lost 2 bases and J lost 2 bases. Looked up from germline, CDR1 is SGHTA and CDR2 is FQGNSA. The CDR3: CASSLNRGGNYGYTF. In DNA form, the CDR3 reads TGTGCCAGCAGCTTAAACAGAGGGGGCAACTATGGCTACACCTTC.